This is a list of T cell receptor beta chains from one sample in a study of T-cell memory formation after mild COVID-19. TCRdb re-called the 5' RACE reads with MiXCR, one entry per CDR3 protein. This repertoire shows about 260,000 distinct CDR3 sequences, roughly 15% found once; its top ten account for roughly 22%. Sequencing was performed on PBMCs or a T cell subset sorted from them (not recorded which). These receptors all stem from a man aged 18 to 29 who had mild COVID-19 (a few samples of this study predate the infection). Cell type and time point are not known. The CDR3 runs from the conserved cysteine through the conserved F or W. D genes are given only for firm matches. Clone size appears in some rows only: once, few, many, or a class for an expanded clone.

cdr3_aa	cdr3_nt	d_call	clone_size	j_call	v_call
CASWTSPITETQYF	TGTGCCAGCTGGACTAGTCCGATAACGGAGACCCAGTACTTC	TRBD2	.	TRBJ2-5	TRBV7-9
CASRWTGTDTQYF	TGCGCCAGCAGGTGGACAGGCACAGATACGCAGTATTTT	.	.	TRBJ2-3	TRBV4-3
CASSPSTGRVTGELFF	TGCGCCAGCAGCCCCTCAACAGGAAGGGTCACCGGGGAGCTGTTTTTT	.	.	TRBJ2-2	TRBV5-1
CASSRTGANYGYTF	TGTGCCAGCAGTCGGACAGGGGCTAACTATGGCTACACCTTC	TRBD1	many	TRBJ1-2	TRBV12-3/TRBV12-4
CSARDHLAVKNTQYF	TGCAGTGCTAGAGATCATCTAGCGGTGAAGAATACGCAGTATTTT	TRBD2	many	TRBJ2-3	TRBV20-1
CASSVQGGLRNEQFF	TGCGCCAGCAGCGTTCAAGGGGGACTACGCAATGAGCAGTTCTTC	.	few	TRBJ2-1	TRBV4-1
CASSPGIGGPYSNQPQHF	TGCGCCAGCAGCCCCGGGATTGGAGGGCCGTATAGCAATCAGCCCCAGCATTTT	.	many	TRBJ1-5	TRBV4-3
CASSEIRGIETQYF	TGTGCCAGCAGTGAAATTAGGGGGATCGAGACCCAGTACTTC	.	.	TRBJ2-5	TRBV2
CASSLRGARFADTQYF	TGTGCCAGCAGCTTAAGGGGCGCTAGGTTTGCAGATACGCAGTATTTT	.	.	TRBJ2-3	TRBV7-3
CASSYDGNQETQYF	TGTGCCAGCAGCTACGACGGTAACCAAGAGACCCAGTACTTC	.	.	TRBJ2-5	TRBV5-5
CASSPQEYRGYTF	TGTGCCAGCAGCCCCCAGGAGTACCGCGGCTACACCTTC	.	few	TRBJ1-2	TRBV11-2
CATSRASVGAYEQYF	TGTGCCACCAGCAGAGCGTCCGTGGGGGCCTACGAGCAGTACTTC	.	.	TRBJ2-7	TRBV15
CSVEGTIDGYTF	TGCAGCGTTGAGGGGACAATCGATGGCTACACCTTC	.	few	TRBJ1-2	TRBV29-1
CASSRGASARTDTQYF	TGTGCCAGCAGCCGGGGGGCTAGCGCACGCACAGATACGCAGTATTTT	.	.	TRBJ2-3	TRBV11-2
CASSLGGPGQPQHF	TGTGCCAGCAGCCTAGGGGGGCCCGGTCAGCCCCAGCATTTT	.	few	TRBJ1-5	TRBV7-9
CASSYRGGGGTEAFF	TGTGCCAGCAGTTACAGGGGAGGCGGAGGCACTGAAGCTTTCTTT	.	many	TRBJ1-1	TRBV6-5
CASSLRQADTQYF	TGTGCCAGCAGTTTGCGACAGGCGGATACGCAGTATTTT	.	.	TRBJ2-3	TRBV7-2
CASSARGRGGPNEQFF	TGTGCCAGCAGCGCCCGGGGGCGGGGGGGCCCCAATGAGCAGTTCTTC	TRBD2	.	TRBJ2-1	TRBV7-3
CASSEDRVGDTEAFF	TGCGCCAGCAGCGAAGACCGGGTTGGAGACACTGAAGCTTTCTTT	.	.	TRBJ1-1	TRBV4-1
CASRATASYEQYF	TGTGCCAGCAGGGCAACAGCGTCCTACGAGCAGTACTTC	.	once	TRBJ2-7	TRBV28
CATGSSGGHNEQFF	TGTGCCACCGGTTCTAGCGGGGGACACAATGAGCAGTTCTTC	TRBD2	few	TRBJ2-1	TRBV24-1
CASSLGQDPDTQYF	TGCGCCAGCAGCTTGGGGCAGGACCCAGATACGCAGTATTTT	.	.	TRBJ2-3	TRBV5-1
CASSELETDTQYF	TGCGCCAGCAGTGAGTTGGAGACAGATACGCAGTATTTT	.	.	TRBJ2-3	TRBV5-1
CASNPPGGYGYTF	TGTGCCAGCAACCCGCCGGGGGGCTATGGCTACACCTTC	.	.	TRBJ1-2	TRBV14
CASSLVGRANYGYTF	TGTGCCAGCAGTTTAGTTGGCAGGGCTAACTATGGCTACACCTTC	.	.	TRBJ1-2	TRBV28
CASSLREPYNEQFF	TGTGCCAGCAGCTTACGGGAACCCTACAATGAGCAGTTCTTC	.	few	TRBJ2-1	TRBV7-2